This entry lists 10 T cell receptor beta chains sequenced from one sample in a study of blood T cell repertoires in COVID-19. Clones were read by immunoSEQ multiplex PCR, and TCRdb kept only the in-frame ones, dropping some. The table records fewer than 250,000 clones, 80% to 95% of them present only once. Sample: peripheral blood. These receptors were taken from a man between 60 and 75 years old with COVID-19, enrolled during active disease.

DNA for the CDR3: TGTGCCAGCAGCTTTGAGGGGGCCGGCTACACCTTC. This codes for CASSFEGAGYTF. The rearrangement joins TRBV11-2 to TRBJ1-2, with TRBD1 identical over 7 bases. CDR1 is SGHAT, CDR2 FQNNGV, per germline. CDR3 size: 12 residues. J gave up 8 bases and V 3 bases, and 3 bases lay outside the gene matches.

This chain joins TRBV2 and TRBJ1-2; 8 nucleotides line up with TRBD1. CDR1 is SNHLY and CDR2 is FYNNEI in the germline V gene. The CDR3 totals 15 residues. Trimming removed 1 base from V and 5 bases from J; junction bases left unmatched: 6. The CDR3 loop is CASSEDPGGWYGYTF. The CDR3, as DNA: TGTGCCAGCAGTGAAGACCCAGGGGGCTGGTATGGCTACACCTTC.

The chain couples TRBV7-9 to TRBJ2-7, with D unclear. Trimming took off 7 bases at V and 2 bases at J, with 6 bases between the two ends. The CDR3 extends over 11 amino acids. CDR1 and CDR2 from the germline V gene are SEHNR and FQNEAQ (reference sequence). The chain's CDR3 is CASTQTYEQYF. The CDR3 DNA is TGTGCCAGCACCCAGACCTACGAGCAGTACTTC.

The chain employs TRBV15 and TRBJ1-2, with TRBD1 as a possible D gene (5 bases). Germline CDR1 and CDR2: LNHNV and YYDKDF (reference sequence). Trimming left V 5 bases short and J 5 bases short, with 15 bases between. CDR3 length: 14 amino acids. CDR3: CATSGIRGEYGYTF. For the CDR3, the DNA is TGTGCCACCAGCGGGATTCGGGGGGAATATGGCTACACCTTC.

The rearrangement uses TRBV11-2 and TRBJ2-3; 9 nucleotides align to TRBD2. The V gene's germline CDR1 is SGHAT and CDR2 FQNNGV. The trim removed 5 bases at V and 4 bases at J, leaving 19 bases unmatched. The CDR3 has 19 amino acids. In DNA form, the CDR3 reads TGTGCCAGCAGCGGGCCACTTGGGGGTAGCGGGAGATGGTCAGATACGCAGTATTTT. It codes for CASSGPLGGSGRWSDTQYF.

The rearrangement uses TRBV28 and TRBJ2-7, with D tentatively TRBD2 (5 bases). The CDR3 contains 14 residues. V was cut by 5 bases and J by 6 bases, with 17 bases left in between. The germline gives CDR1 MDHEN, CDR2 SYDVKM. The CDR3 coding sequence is TGTGCCAGCAGTGAAGGACTTCCCTCTGGCGAGCAGTACTTC. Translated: CASSEGLPSGEQYF.

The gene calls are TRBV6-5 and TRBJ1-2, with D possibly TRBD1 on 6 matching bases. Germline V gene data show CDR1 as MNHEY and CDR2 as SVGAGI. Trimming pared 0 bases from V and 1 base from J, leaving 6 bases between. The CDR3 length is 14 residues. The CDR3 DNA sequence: TGTGCCAGCAGTTACTCAGGGGGTAACTATGGCTACACCTTC. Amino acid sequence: CASSYSGGNYGYTF.

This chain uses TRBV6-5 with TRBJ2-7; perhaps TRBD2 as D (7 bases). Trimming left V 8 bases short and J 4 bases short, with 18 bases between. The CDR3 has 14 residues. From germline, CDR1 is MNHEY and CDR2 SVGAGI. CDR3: CASSRKGGGYEQYF. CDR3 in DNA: TGTGCCAGCTCACGGAAGGGGGGGGGTTACGAGCAGTACTTC.

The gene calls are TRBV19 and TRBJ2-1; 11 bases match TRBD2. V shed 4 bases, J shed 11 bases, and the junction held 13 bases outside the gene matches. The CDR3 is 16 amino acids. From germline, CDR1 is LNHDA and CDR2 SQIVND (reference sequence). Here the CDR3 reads CASSSPSGGRTMKQFF. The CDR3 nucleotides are TGTGCCAGTAGTAGCCCTAGCGGGGGGCGGACAATGAAGCAGTTCTTC.

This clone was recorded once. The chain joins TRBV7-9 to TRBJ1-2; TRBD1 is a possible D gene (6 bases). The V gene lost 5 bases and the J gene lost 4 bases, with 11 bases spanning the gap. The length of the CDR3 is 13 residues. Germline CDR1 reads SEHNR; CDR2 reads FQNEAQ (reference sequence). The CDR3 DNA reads TGTGCCAGCAGCGAACAGGGTGCCTATGGCTACACCTTC. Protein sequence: CASSEQGAYGYTF.